This entry features one TCR beta chain sequence. The antigen remains unidentified. This sample is drawn from a study of identical twins. This CDR3 region has 15 residues. CDR1 and CDR2 from the germline V gene are MDHEN and SYDVKM. With 5 bases removed from V and 0 bases from J, the gap between germline ends came to 11 bases. Carrying unique molecular identifiers, the cDNA also gained a universal primer site through template switching. TCRdb reprocessed the 5' RACE reads with MiXCR, giving one entry per CDR3 protein. The sample has some 1,600,000 distinct CDR3 sequences; under 35% are singletons. All donors were healthy Caucasians. Findings and limits, study-wide: In drawing conclusions, the study used cross-sectional statistical analysis and did not follow the same donors. Zero-insertion analyses were open to partial confounding by invariant MAIT and iNKT cells.

The TCR was taken from a newborn girl in good health. The chain recombines TRBV28 with TRBJ2-1; D not resolved. The sample was cord blood. CDR3 sequence (DNA): TGTGCCAGCAGTCGTGGCGCGGCCTCCTACAATGAGCAGTTCTTC. Protein: CASSRGAASYNEQFF. Full variable domain (rest looked up from reference TRBV28 and TRBJ2-1): DVKVTQSSRYLVKRTGEKVFLECVQDMDHENMFWYRQDPGLGLRLIYFSYDVKMKEKGDIPEGYSVSREKKERFSLILESASTNQTSMYLCASSRGAASYNEQFFGPGTRLTVL.